The TCR beta chain described here comes from a study of tissue T cells after allogeneic stem cell transplantation. The study's findings and limits: In patients and mice, blood and spleen missed much of tissue repertoire.

V lost 5 bases to trimming and J lost 9 bases; unmatched junction nucleotides: 8. This CDR3 has 13 residues. Germline lookup yields CDR1 SQVTM and CDR2 ANQGSEA. TCRbeta CDR3 was sequenced at survey depth with template counts. Using immunoSEQ multiplex PCR, the repertoire was profiled, and TCRdb retains in-frame clones only, with some absent. The sample shows about 43,000 clones, 80% to 95% of them seen only once. As to this clone: Its antigen remains unidentified.

The sequences come from blood, collected before transplantation. V usage is TRBV29-1 and J usage is TRBJ2-1; 9 nucleotides agree with TRBD2. This TCR derives from a woman aged 35 to 75 who later had graft-versus-host disease after an allogeneic stem cell transplant. The CDR3 nucleotides are TGCAGCGTTTTTAGCGGGAGAGGGGGTGAGCAGTTCTTC. It yields the protein CSVFSGRGGEQFF.